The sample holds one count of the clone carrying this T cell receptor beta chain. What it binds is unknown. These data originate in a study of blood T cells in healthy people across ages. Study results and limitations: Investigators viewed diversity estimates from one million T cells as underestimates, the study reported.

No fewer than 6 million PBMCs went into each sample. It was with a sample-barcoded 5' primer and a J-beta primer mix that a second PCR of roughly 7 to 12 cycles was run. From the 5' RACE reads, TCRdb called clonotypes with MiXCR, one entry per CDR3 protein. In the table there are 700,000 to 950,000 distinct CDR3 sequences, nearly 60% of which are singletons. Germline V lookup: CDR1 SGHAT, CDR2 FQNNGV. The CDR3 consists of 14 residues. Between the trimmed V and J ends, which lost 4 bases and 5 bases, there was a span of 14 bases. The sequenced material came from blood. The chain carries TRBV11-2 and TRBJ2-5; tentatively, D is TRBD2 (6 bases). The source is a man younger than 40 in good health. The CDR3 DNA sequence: TGTGCCAGCAGCTCAGGGACGGGGGAGGAGACCCAGTACTTC. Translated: CASSSGTGEETQYF.